One sample yielded the 25 T cell receptor beta chains listed below, sequenced in a study of blood T cell repertoires in COVID-19. The method was immunoSEQ multiplex PCR; TCRdb's version includes in-frame clones alone and lacks a portion of them. The data contain fewer than 200,000 clones, more than 75% of them singletons. The sample consisted of peripheral blood. The origin of the receptors is a woman between 45 and 60 years old with COVID-19, enrolled during active disease.

The rearrangement links TRBV5-1 to TRBJ2-7; perhaps TRBD2 as D (6 bases). The CDR3 spans 15 residues. Germline V gene lookup returns CDR1 SGHRS and CDR2 YFSETQ. V was cut by 0 bases and J by 2 bases, with 12 bases left in between. The CDR3 region is CASSLELAKAYEQYF. CDR3 nucleotide sequence: TGCGCCAGCAGCTTGGAACTAGCTAAGGCCTACGAGCAGTACTTC.

The gene calls are TRBV30 and TRBJ1-2; D gene unclear. Germline CDR1 reads GTSNPN; CDR2 reads SVGIG (reference sequence). The CDR3 is 11 residues long. The V end was cut by 3 bases, the J end by 5 bases, with 7 bases between. DNA for the CDR3: TGTGCCTGGAGCGAGACATATGGCTACACCTTC. This codes for CAWSETYGYTF.

The chain recombines TRBV19 with TRBJ1-6; no definite D call. Germline V gene sequence: CDR1 LNHDA, CDR2 SQIVND (reference sequence). V gave up 6 bases and J gave up 0 bases, with 6 bases separating them. The CDR3 has 14 residues. CDR3 nucleotides: TGTGCCAGTAGGGAGAGCTCCTATAATTCACCCCTCCACTTT. This gives the protein CASRESSYNSPLHF.

The rearrangement uses TRBV2 and TRBJ1-2, with TRBD1 identical over 8 bases. The CDR3 spans 14 residues. V trimming: 7 bases; J trimming: 4 bases; junction bases outside the gene matches: 8. Germline CDR1 SNHLY, CDR2 FYNNEI. The CDR3 DNA follows: TGTGCCAGCACTCCGACAGGGGATGTCTATGGCTACACCTTC. Amino acid sequence: CASTPTGDVYGYTF.

This chain connects TRBV4-1 to TRBJ1-6; unclear D gene. The CDR3 runs 16 residues. Germline values: CDR1 MGHRA, CDR2 YSYEKL. V gave up 1 base and J gave up 5 bases, with 12 bases separating them. DNA for the CDR3: TGCGCCAGCAGCCAAGTTGAGGTCTTAAATAATTCACCCCTCCACTTT. Protein: CASSQVEVLNNSPLHF.

This clone was seen once. V usage is TRBV30 and J usage is TRBJ2-1; TRBD2 aligns across 15 bases. Trimming removed 4 bases from V and 2 bases from J; junction bases left unmatched: 9. Per the germline V gene, CDR1 is GTSNPN and CDR2 is SVGIG (reference sequence). This CDR3 has 18 amino acids. DNA for the CDR3: TGTGCCTGGATCGGGGGACTAGCGGGGGGTGCGGCCTACAATGAGCAGTTCTTC. Translated: CAWIGGLAGGAAYNEQFF.

The chain employs TRBV4-1 and TRBJ2-1, with 11 nucleotides matching TRBD2. Trimming removed 4 bases from V and 7 bases from J; junction bases left unmatched: 6. CDR1 is MGHRA and CDR2 is YSYEKL in the germline V gene. The CDR3 sequence is 15 residues long. CDR3 protein: CASSLSGGAQNEQFF. For the CDR3, the DNA is TGCGCCAGCAGCCTTAGCGGGGGGGCCCAGAATGAGCAGTTCTTC.

This sequence joins TRBV5-5 and TRBJ2-1; TRBD1 aligns across 8 bases. V gave up 4 bases and J gave up 7 bases; unmatched junction bases: 7. Germline V gene data show CDR1 as SGHKS and CDR2 as YYEKEE (reference sequence). The CDR3 consists of 14 residues. CDR3 in DNA: TGTGCCAGCAGCCCCGGGACAGGCGCGAATGAGCAGTTCTTC. It encodes CASSPGTGANEQFF.

The chain couples TRBV2 to TRBJ2-7; weak D call: TRBD1 (6 bases). There are 15 residues in the CDR3. The V gene lost 2 bases and the J gene lost 7 bases, with 18 bases spanning the gap. The germline V gene encodes CDR1 SNHLY and CDR2 FYNNEI. CDR3 loop: CASSELQGRPLEQYF. CDR3 coding DNA: TGTGCCAGCAGTGAATTACAGGGCCGGCCCCTAGAGCAGTACTTC.

This clone has just one count. The chain has TRBV5-3 and TRBJ2-5; D not certain. TRBV5-3 is marked as an open reading frame, function uncertain. The germline V and J ends were trimmed by 1 base and 7 bases, with 11 bases remaining between them. The CDR3 length is 13 residues. CDR3 sequence: CARSLYGPRTQYF. The CDR3 DNA is TGTGCCAGAAGCTTGTACGGTCCAAGGACCCAGTACTTC.

The chain has TRBV18 and TRBJ2-7, with unresolved D. From germline, CDR1 is KGHSH and CDR2 LQKENI. This CDR3 contains 12 residues. V was pared by 2 bases and J by 6 bases, with 8 bases between. The CDR3 loop reads CASSPGSVEQYF. DNA of the CDR3: TGTGCCAGCTCACCAGGTTCAGTCGAGCAGTACTTC.

This clone was observed a single time. The chain couples TRBV18 to TRBJ2-4, with D possibly being TRBD1 (6 bases). Trimming cost V 1 base and J 8 bases, with 15 bases left between them. The CDR3 consists of 15 residues. Germline lookup yields CDR1 KGHSH and CDR2 LQKENI. In DNA form, the CDR3 reads TGTGCCAGCTCACCACAGCAGGGGTTATCGGACATTCAGTACTTC. Protein: CASSPQQGLSDIQYF.

This clone was counted a few times. J is TRBJ2-7 and V is TRBV5-8; 8 positions match TRBD1. The germline V gene has CDR1 SGHTS and CDR2 YDEGEE. The CDR3 is made up of 13 amino acids. Trimming cost V 5 bases and J 3 bases; bases outside gene matches: 4. The CDR3 region has the DNA TGTGCCAGCAGAACGACAGGGGACTACGAGCAGTACTTC. Translation: CASRTTGDYEQYF.

The J gene is TRBJ2-7, the V gene TRBV5-4, with a tentative D call TRBD1 (6 bases). CDR3 length: 17 residues. With 1 base removed from V and 2 bases from J, the gap between germline ends came to 19 bases. Germline V gene data show CDR1 as SGHNT and CDR2 as YYREEE (reference sequence). The chain's CDR3 is CASSLSWGQGSTYEQYF. CDR3 sequence (DNA): TGTGCCAGCAGCTTGTCCTGGGGGCAGGGGAGCACCTACGAGCAGTACTTC.

The rearrangement links TRBV29-1 to TRBJ2-5, with 13 bases matching TRBD2. Germline V gives CDR1 SQVTM, CDR2 ANQGSEA. This CDR3 has 16 amino acids. V lost 2 bases to trimming and J lost 7 bases; unmatched junction nucleotides: 10. CDR3 DNA sequence: TGCAGCGTTGAACGGCCACTAGCGGGGGGGCCCGGGACCCAGTACTTC. It codes for CSVERPLAGGPGTQYF. The full variable domain, with the rest looked up from reference TRBV29-1 and TRBJ2-5, is SAVISQKPSRDICQRGTSLTIQCQVDSQVTMMFWYRQQPGQSLTLIATANQGSEATYESGFVIDKFPISRPNLTFSTLTVSNMSPEDSSIYLCSVERPLAGGPGTQYFGPGTRLLVL.

The chain carries TRBV30 and TRBJ2-1; 9 bases align to TRBD2. The CDR3 is 14 amino acids. The germline V gene has CDR1 GTSNPN and CDR2 SVGIG (reference sequence). The J segment lost 7 bases and the V segment lost 0 bases, leaving 4 bases of the junction unmatched. The CDR3 region is CAWSVAGGRNEQFF. For the CDR3, the DNA is TGTGCCTGGAGTGTAGCGGGGGGCCGGAATGAGCAGTTCTTC.

V and J are TRBV5-1 and TRBJ2-7; 14 bases fit TRBD2. Germline V CDR1 and CDR2: SGHRS, YFSETQ. Germline trimming cut 2 bases from V and 4 bases from J; bases unmatched to any gene: 5. The CDR3 has 16 amino acids. The CDR3 DNA follows: TGCGCCAGCAGCTTACGGACTAGCGGGGGGACTTACGAGCAGTACTTC. Translated, it gives CASSLRTSGGTYEQYF.

The chain uses TRBV6-6 and TRBJ2-2; a weak D match, TRBD1 (6 bases). The germline V gene encodes CDR1 MNHNY and CDR2 SVGAGI (reference sequence). The CDR3 runs to 13 residues. Trimming took off 4 bases at V and 6 bases at J, with 9 bases between the two ends. The CDR3 sequence is CASSLQGSGELFF. CDR3 DNA: TGTGCCAGCAGTTTACAGGGTTCCGGGGAGCTGTTTTTT.

The V gene is TRBV6-5, the J gene TRBJ2-2, with D tentatively TRBD1 (5 bases). In germline, CDR1 is MNHEY, CDR2 SVGAGI. The V end was cut by 7 bases, the J end by 2 bases, with 14 bases between. The CDR3 runs to 15 residues. As DNA, the CDR3 is TGTGCCAGCAACAAGGGGTCGCCAAACACCGGGGAGCTGTTTTTT. This sequence encodes CASNKGSPNTGELFF.

The chain uses TRBV7-2 and TRBJ2-3, with 7 bases aligning to TRBD2. Germline V gene data show CDR1 as SGHTA and CDR2 as FQGNSA. The V segment lost 0 bases and the J segment 6 bases; nucleotides outside the gene matches: 9. This CDR3 is 16 amino acids long. CDR3 DNA: TGTGCCAGCAGCTTAGCTCCCTCGGGGGGATCGGATACGCAGTATTTT. Residues: CASSLAPSGGSDTQYF. The entire variable domain, with the rest obtained from reference TRBV7-2 and TRBJ2-3, is as follows: GAGVSQSPSNKVTEKGKDVELRCDPISGHTALYWYRQSLGQGLEFLIYFQGNSAPDKSGLPSDRFSAERTGGSVSTLTIQRTQQEDSAVYLCASSLAPSGGSDTQYFGPGTRLTVL.

The CDR3 DNA reads as TGTGCCAGCTCACCACGGAGGACAGGTTGGGAAGAGACCCAGTACTTC. Its translation is CASSPRRTGWEETQYF. The rearrangement uses TRBV18 and TRBJ2-5, with 7 positions matching TRBD1. This CDR3 region has 16 residues. The germline V gene encodes CDR1 KGHSH and CDR2 LQKENI. V shed 1 base, J shed 3 bases, and the junction held 8 bases outside the gene matches.

This chain links TRBV18 with TRBJ2-7, with D perhaps matching TRBD1 (6 bases). This CDR3 contains 15 residues. Trimming stripped 1 base from V and 3 bases from J, with 13 bases between. The germline V gene encodes CDR1 KGHSH and CDR2 LQKENI. As DNA, the CDR3 is TGTGCCAGCTCACCACGGACAGCAGGCTACTACGAGCAGTACTTC. It is translated as CASSPRTAGYYEQYF.

The chain uses TRBV5-1 and TRBJ2-5; D unclear. The germline CDR1 and CDR2 sequences are SGHRS and YFSETQ. The CDR3 consists of 12 residues. The ends were cut back, 0 bases at V and 11 bases at J, with 11 bases in the middle. CDR3 sequence (DNA): TGCGCCAGCAGCTTGGACCGTATAGAACAGTACTTC. It codes for CASSLDRIEQYF.

The chain recombines TRBV6-5 with TRBJ1-5; 9 nucleotides line up with TRBD1. CDR3 length equals 14 residues. Germline CDR1 and CDR2: MNHEY and SVGAGI. J was trimmed by 7 bases and V by 6 bases; bases with no gene match: 7. CDR3: CASSLRQGGQPQHF. DNA of the CDR3: TGTGCCAGCAGCCTACGACAGGGGGGCCAGCCCCAGCATTTT.

The chain recombines TRBV27 with TRBJ2-7, with TRBD2 matching over 15 bases. CDR1 and CDR2 from the germline V gene are MNHEY and SMNVEV (reference sequence). V was clipped by 5 bases and J by 4 bases; unmatched bases: 3. The CDR3 totals 15 residues. The CDR3 DNA reads as TGTGCCAGCAGTCAAGGGACTAGCGGGGGGTACGAGCAGTACTTC. Residues: CASSQGTSGGYEQYF.